Below are 14 T cell receptor beta chains sequenced from a single sample in a study of CD8+ T cells in alopecia areata. RNA extraction was followed by reverse transcription into cDNA, which acted as the sequencing template. Clones were sequenced by immunoSEQ multiplex PCR, and TCRdb holds only the in-frame ones, with some missing. The sample lists 75,000 to 85,000 clones; approximately 72% were seen once. This sample's treatment: oral pan-JAK inhibitor, 5-10 mg twice daily. This sample comprised CD8+ T cells sorted from blood, obtained at week 24, from a patient treated with tofacitinib. The receptors come from a human donor with alopecia areata.

V usage is TRBV7-3 and J usage is TRBJ2-7; tentative D call: TRBD2 (6 bases). CDR1 is SGHTA, CDR2 FQGTGA, per germline. CDR3 size: 13 residues. The germline V and J ends were trimmed by 8 bases and 7 bases, with 18 bases remaining between them. The DNA for the CDR3 is TGTGCCAGCTCTCCTCTACATGGGGGGGAGCAGTACTTC. Translating it yields CASSPLHGGEQYF.

The chain employs TRBV7-9 and TRBJ2-5, with TRBD2 matching over 10 bases. V was clipped by 1 base and J by 4 bases; unmatched bases: 3. The CDR3 is 15 amino acids. CDR1 is SEHNR and CDR2 is FQNEAQ in the germline V gene (reference sequence). The CDR3 nucleotides are TGTGCCAGCAGCTTAGGCCTAGCGGGAGCAGAGACCCAGTACTTC. Translating gives CASSLGLAGAETQYF.

This rearrangement joins TRBV7-2 to TRBJ2-5; a possible D gene is TRBD2 (6 bases). The CDR3 has 15 residues. Per germline, CDR1 SGHTA and CDR2 FQGNSA. Between the trimmed V and J ends, which lost 1 base and 4 bases, there was a span of 13 bases. CDR3 sequence reads: CASSLGTTGGETQYF. The DNA of the CDR3 is TGTGCCAGCAGCTTAGGGACTACAGGAGGAGAGACCCAGTACTTC.

The CDR3 is CASSEYGVNTEAFF. The CDR3 DNA follows: TGTGCCAGCAGTGAATACGGGGTGAACACTGAAGCTTTCTTT. The V gene is TRBV2, the J gene TRBJ1-1; D remains ambiguous. Deletions cut 2 bases from V and 0 bases from J, with 7 bases between. The germline V gene encodes CDR1 SNHLY and CDR2 FYNNEI. CDR3 size: 14 residues.

The chain is built from TRBV2 and TRBJ1-5; TRBD1 matches at 8 bases. The CDR3 loop spans 17 amino acids. Trimming removed 1 base from V and 5 bases from J; junction bases left unmatched: 10. Germline lookup yields CDR1 SNHLY and CDR2 FYNNEI. The CDR3 DNA sequence: TGTGCCAGCAGTGAAGGGGACAGGCCTTCGGGATATCAGCCCCAGCATTTT. Its protein product is CASSEGDRPSGYQPQHF.

The count of this clone is one. This rearrangement joins TRBV28 to TRBJ2-7; D is ambiguous. This CDR3 is built from 14 residues. V was clipped by 2 bases and J by 3 bases, with 11 bases between them. Germline V CDR1 and CDR2: MDHEN, SYDVKM. CDR3 amino acids: CASSLIGQDYEQYF. The CDR3 DNA reads as TGTGCCAGCAGTTTAATCGGGCAGGACTACGAGCAGTACTTC.

The chain combines TRBV29-1 with TRBJ2-7; D may be TRBD1 (6 bases). Trimming took off 1 base at V and 6 bases at J, with 13 bases between the two ends. This CDR3 is built from 13 residues. CDR1 and CDR2 (germline): SQVTM, ANQGSEA. CDR3 bases: TGCAGCGTTGAAGTGACAGGTTGGGGCGAGCAGTACTTC. It codes for CSVEVTGWGEQYF.

This clone came up a few times. V gene TRBV30 combines with J gene TRBJ1-1; TRBD1 aligns across 8 bases. Germline V lookup: CDR1 GTSNPN, CDR2 SVGIG (reference sequence). The CDR3 totals 14 residues. V gave up 1 base and J gave up 4 bases; unmatched junction bases: 5. The CDR3 DNA is TGTGCCTGGAGTGCAGGGGGCGAGGGCACTGAAGCTTTCTTT. Protein: CAWSAGGEGTEAFF.

The chain's CDR3 is CASSLETYSGNEQYF. Here the CDR3 DNA reads TGTGCCAGCAGCTTAGAAACTTATAGCGGAAACGAGCAGTACTTC. This chain joins TRBV7-9 and TRBJ2-7; D might be TRBD2 (6 bases). V lost 1 base to trimming and J lost 5 bases, with 15 bases between them. Germline lookup yields CDR1 SEHNR and CDR2 FQNEAQ (reference sequence). CDR3 size: 15 residues.

The chain uses TRBV9 and TRBJ2-5; TRBD2 matches at 12 bases. This CDR3 comprises 16 residues. V gave up 1 base and J gave up 5 bases; unmatched junction bases: 6. Per the germline V gene, CDR1 is SGDLS and CDR2 is YYNGEE. The CDR3 protein is CASSVNLAGGPETQYF. CDR3 bases: TGTGCCAGCAGCGTAAATCTAGCGGGGGGGCCGGAGACCCAGTACTTC.

This clone has just a few counts. The chain carries TRBV14 and TRBJ2-5; TRBD1 matches at 8 bases. The CDR3 contains 14 residues. Germline CDR1 SGHDN, CDR2 FVKESK. Trimming removed 4 bases from V and 4 bases from J; junction bases left unmatched: 5. The CDR3 protein is CASSPRTGRETQYF. CDR3 nucleotides: TGTGCCAGCAGCCCTCGGACAGGGAGAGAGACCCAGTACTTC.

The chain recombines TRBV10-3 with TRBJ2-1; 7 nucleotides align to TRBD1. V shed 5 bases, J shed 6 bases, and the junction held 13 bases outside the gene matches. This CDR3 contains 16 residues. The germline V gene has CDR1 ENHRY and CDR2 SYGVKD. The CDR3 protein is CAISSPQLTGFNEQFF. CDR3 in DNA: TGTGCCATCAGTTCACCCCAACTGACAGGGTTCAATGAGCAGTTCTTC.

This chain links TRBV5-6 with TRBJ2-3; D possibly uses TRBD1 or TRBD2 (5 bases each). CDR1 and CDR2 (germline): SGHDT, YYEEEE. Trimming pared 7 bases from V and 0 bases from J, leaving 9 bases between. There are 13 residues in the CDR3. CDR3 sequence (DNA): TGTGCCAGCGGGACCGGAAGCACAGATACGCAGTATTTT. Translating gives CASGTGSTDTQYF.

A few counts support this clone. The chain carries TRBV5-5 and TRBJ2-7; no reliable D call. Germline V gene data show CDR1 as SGHKS and CDR2 as YYEKEE (reference sequence). CDR3 length: 16 residues. Trimming took off 0 bases at V and 3 bases at J, with 16 bases between the two ends. The CDR3 region is CASSLAPGSVGYEQYF. In DNA, the CDR3 is TGTGCCAGCAGCTTGGCACCGGGCTCTGTCGGCTACGAGCAGTACTTC.